This T cell receptor (beta chain) was documented in a study of CD8 T cells in Susac syndrome. The RNA input was about 0.5 to 1 ug, and it was reverse transcribed with random hexamers. TCRdb called the immunoSEQ multiplex PCR reads again in MiXCR, with one record for every CDR3 protein. This sample has approximately 87,000 distinct CDR3 sequences, with 95% to 97% found just once. From blood CD8+ and CD4+ T cells, the TCR beta chain was sequenced. Isolation of CD8+ and CD4+ T cells was performed negatively, whereas enrichment of TEMRA cells was done by FACS. This CDR3 contains 14 residues. The germline CDR1 and CDR2 sequences are LNHNV and YYDKDF (reference sequence). The ends lost 1 base at V and 4 bases at J; junction bases unmatched: 0.

This receptor was identified in a human donor with Susac syndrome. The chain joins TRBV15 to TRBJ1-1; 10 bases agree with TRBD1. Sequenced: CD8+ T cells from PBMCs. CDR3 amino acids: CATSRGQGATEAFF. DNA for the CDR3: TGTGCCACCAGCAGAGGACAGGGGGCCACTGAAGCTTTCTTT.